There are a few counts of the clone carrying this T cell receptor beta chain. Trimming cost V 8 bases and J 4 bases, with 14 bases left between them. In germline, CDR1 is SGHVS, CDR2 FQNEAQ. The CDR3 runs to 13 residues. A J-beta primer mix and a sample-barcoded 5' primer were used in a second PCR of about 7 to 12 cycles. TCRdb re-derived calls from the 5' RACE reads in MiXCR, one entry per CDR3 protein. This table has roughly 1.4 million distinct CDR3 sequences, around 59% appearing once. Russia was home to the donors, healthy Caucasian individuals aged roughly 6 to 100. The data are from a study of blood T cells in healthy people across ages.

The rearrangement joins TRBV7-8 to TRBJ1-2; perhaps TRBD1 as D (6 bases). The source is a man younger than 30 in good health. The specimen was blood. In nucleotides, the CDR3 is TGTGCCAGCTCACCAAGGACAGCCTATGGCTACACCTTC. This gives the protein CASSPRTAYGYTF.